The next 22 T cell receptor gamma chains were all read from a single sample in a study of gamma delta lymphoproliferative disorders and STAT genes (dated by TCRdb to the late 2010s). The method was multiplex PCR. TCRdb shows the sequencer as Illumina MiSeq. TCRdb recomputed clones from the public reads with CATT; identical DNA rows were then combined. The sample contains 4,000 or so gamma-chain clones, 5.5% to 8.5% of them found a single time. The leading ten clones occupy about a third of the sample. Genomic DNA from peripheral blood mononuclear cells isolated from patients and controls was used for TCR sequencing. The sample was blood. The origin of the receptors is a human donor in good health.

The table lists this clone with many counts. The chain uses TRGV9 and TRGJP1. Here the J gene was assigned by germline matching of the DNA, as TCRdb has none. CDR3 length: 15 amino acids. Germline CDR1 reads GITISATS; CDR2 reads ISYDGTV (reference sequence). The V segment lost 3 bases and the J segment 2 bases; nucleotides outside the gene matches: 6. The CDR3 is CALWEIGTTGWFKIF. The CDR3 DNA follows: TGTGCCTTGTGGGAGATAGGGACCACTGGTTGGTTCAAGATATTT.

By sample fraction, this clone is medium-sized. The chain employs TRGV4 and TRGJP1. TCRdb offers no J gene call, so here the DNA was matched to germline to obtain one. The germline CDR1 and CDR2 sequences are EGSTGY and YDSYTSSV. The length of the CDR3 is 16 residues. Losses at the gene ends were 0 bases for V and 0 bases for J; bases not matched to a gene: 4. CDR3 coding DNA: TGTGCCACCTGGGATGGGCCCAATACCACTGGTTGGTTCAAGATATTT. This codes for CATWDGPNTTGWFKIF.

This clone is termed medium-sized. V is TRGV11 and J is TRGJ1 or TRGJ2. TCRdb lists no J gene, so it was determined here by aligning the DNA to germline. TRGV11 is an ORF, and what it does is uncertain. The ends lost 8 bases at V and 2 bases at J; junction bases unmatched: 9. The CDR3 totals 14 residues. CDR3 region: CACWKDPHYYKKLF. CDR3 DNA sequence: TGTGCCTGCTGGAAAGATCCCCATTATTATAAGAAACTCTTT.

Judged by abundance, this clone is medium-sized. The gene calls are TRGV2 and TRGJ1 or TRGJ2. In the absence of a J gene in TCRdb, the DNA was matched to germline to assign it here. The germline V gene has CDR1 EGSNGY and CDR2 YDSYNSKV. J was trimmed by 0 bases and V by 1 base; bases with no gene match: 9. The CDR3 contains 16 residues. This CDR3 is CATWDGKHVNYYKKLF. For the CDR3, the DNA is TGTGCCACCTGGGACGGAAAACACGTGAATTATTATAAGAAACTCTTT.

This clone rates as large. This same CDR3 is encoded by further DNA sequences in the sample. CDR3 in amino acids: CATWDGRGSDWIKTF. CDR3 sequence (DNA): TGTGCCACCTGGGACGGGCGGGGTAGTGATTGGATCAAGACGTTT. The J gene is TRGJP2, the V gene TRGV2. The J gene, not given by TCRdb, was assigned here from a germline match of the nucleotide sequence. Germline assignment: CDR1 EGSNGY and CDR2 YDSYNSKV. V shed 0 bases, J shed 3 bases, and the junction held 4 bases outside the gene matches. The length of the CDR3 is 15 residues.

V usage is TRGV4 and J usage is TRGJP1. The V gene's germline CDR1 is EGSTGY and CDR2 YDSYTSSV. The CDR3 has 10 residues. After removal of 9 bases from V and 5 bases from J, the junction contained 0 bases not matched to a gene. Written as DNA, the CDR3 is TGTGCCACCACTGGTTGGTTCAAGATATTT. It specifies CATTGWFKIF.

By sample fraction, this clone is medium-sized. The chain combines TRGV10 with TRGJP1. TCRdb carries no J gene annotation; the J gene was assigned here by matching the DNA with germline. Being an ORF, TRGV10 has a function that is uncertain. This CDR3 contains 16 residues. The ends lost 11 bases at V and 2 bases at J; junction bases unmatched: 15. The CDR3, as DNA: TGTGCTGCGATCCATCGGGCGGCGACCACTGGTTGGTTCAAGATATTT. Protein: CAAIHRAATTGWFKIF.

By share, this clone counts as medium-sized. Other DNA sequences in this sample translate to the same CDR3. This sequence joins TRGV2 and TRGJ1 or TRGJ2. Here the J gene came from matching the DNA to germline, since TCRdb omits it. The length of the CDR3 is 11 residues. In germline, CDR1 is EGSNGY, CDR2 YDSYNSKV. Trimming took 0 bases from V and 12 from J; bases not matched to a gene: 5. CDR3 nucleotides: TGTGCCACCTGGGACGGGCGATGGAAACTCTTT. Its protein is CATWDGRWKLF.

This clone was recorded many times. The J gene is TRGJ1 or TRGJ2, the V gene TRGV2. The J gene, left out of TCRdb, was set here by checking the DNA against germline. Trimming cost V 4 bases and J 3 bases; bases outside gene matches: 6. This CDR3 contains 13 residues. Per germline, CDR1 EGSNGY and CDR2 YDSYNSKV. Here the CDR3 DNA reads TGTGCCACCTGGGAACGAGTTTATTATAAGAAACTCTTT. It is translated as CATWERVYYKKLF.

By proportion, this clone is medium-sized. CDR3 region: CATWDGPFELGKKIKVF. As DNA, the CDR3 is TGTGCCACCTGGGACGGGCCGTTTGAGTTGGGCAAAAAAATCAAGGTATTT. The chain uses TRGV2 and TRGJP. Germline matching of the DNA provided the J gene here, since TCRdb leaves it blank. The trim removed 0 bases at V and 7 bases at J, leaving 6 bases unmatched. CDR3 length equals 17 residues. Germline CDR1 and CDR2: EGSNGY and YDSYNSKV.

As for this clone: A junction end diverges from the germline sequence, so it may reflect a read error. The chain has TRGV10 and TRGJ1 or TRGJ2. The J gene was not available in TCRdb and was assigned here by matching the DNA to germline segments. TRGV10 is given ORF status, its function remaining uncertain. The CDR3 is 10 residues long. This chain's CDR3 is CAGLVYKKLF. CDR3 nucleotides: TGCGCGGGATTGGTATATAAGAAACTCTTT.

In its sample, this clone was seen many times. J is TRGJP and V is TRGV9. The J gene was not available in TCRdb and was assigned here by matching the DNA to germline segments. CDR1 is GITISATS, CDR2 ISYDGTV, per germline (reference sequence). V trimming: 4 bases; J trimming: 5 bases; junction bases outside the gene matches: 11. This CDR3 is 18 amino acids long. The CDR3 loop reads CALWETPKEELGKKIKVF. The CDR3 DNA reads TGTGCCTTGTGGGAAACCCCGAAGGAAGAGTTGGGCAAAAAAATCAAGGTATTT.

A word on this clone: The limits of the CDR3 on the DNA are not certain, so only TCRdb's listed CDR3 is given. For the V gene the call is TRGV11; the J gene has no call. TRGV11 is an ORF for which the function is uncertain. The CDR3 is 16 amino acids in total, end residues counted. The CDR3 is CTTVPAGLGVGWFKIF.

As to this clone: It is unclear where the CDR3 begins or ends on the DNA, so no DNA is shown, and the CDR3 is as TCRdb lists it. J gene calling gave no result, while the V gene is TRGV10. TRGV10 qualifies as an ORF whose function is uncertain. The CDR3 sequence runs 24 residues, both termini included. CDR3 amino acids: CAAGKKRPLVGSRYLLKGLSSYTF.

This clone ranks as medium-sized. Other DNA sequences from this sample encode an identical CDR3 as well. Here the CDR3 DNA reads TGTGCCACCTGGGACGGCCCTTCGAATTATTATAAGAAACTCTTT. Amino acid sequence: CATWDGPSNYYKKLF. The chain combines TRGV2 with TRGJ1 or TRGJ2. The J gene, missing from TCRdb, was assigned here through DNA to germline matching. The CDR3 totals 15 residues. CDR1 and CDR2 (germline): EGSNGY, YDSYNSKV. The trim removed 1 base at V and 0 bases at J, leaving 6 bases unmatched.

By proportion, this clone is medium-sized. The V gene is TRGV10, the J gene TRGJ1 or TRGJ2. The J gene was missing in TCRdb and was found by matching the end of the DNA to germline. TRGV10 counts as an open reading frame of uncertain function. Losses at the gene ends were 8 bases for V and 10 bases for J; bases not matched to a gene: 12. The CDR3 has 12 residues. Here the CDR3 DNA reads TGTGCTGCGTGGGATTATGATAGAAAGAAACTCTTT. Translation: CAAWDYDRKKLF.

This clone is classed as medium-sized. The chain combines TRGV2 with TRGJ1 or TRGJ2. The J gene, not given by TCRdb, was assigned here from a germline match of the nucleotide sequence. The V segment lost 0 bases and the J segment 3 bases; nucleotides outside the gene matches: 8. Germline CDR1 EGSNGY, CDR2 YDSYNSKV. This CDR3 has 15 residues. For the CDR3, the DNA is TGTGCCACCTGGGACGGGCGGTCGAGTTATTATAAGAAACTCTTT. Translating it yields CATWDGRSSYYKKLF.

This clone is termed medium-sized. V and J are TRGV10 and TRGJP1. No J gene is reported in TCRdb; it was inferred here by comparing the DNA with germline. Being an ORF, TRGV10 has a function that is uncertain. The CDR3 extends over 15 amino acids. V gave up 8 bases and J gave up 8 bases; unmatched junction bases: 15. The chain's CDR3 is CAAWDCRGRGWFKIF. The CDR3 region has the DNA TGTGCTGCGTGGGATTGTCGGGGAAGGGGTTGGTTCAAGATATTT.

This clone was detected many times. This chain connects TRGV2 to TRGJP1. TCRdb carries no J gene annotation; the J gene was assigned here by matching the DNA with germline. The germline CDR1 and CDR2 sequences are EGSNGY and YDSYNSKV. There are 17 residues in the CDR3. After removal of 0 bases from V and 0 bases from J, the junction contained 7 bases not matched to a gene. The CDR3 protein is CATWDGPKNTTGWFKIF. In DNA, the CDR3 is TGTGCCACCTGGGACGGGCCCAAAAATACCACTGGTTGGTTCAAGATATTT.

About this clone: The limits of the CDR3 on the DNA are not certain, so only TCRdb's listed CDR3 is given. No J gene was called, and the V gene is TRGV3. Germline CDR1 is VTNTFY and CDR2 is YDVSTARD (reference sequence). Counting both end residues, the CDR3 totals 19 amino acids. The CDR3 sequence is CATWDRLIIRNSLAVEQHF.

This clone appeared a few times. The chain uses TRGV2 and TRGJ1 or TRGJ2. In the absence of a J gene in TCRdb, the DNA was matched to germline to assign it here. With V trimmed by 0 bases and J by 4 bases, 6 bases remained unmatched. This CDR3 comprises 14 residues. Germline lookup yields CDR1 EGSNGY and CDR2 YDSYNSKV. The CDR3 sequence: CATWDGSLYYKKLF. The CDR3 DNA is TGTGCCACCTGGGACGGGTCCTTATATTATAAGAAACTCTTT.

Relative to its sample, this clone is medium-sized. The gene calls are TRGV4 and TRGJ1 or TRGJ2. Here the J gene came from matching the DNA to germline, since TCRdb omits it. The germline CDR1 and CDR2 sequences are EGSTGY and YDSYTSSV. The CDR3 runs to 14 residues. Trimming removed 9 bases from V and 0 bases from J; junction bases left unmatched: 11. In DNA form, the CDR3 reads TGTGCCACCCTTAGTTTATCGAATTATTATAAGAAACTCTTT. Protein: CATLSLSNYYKKLF.